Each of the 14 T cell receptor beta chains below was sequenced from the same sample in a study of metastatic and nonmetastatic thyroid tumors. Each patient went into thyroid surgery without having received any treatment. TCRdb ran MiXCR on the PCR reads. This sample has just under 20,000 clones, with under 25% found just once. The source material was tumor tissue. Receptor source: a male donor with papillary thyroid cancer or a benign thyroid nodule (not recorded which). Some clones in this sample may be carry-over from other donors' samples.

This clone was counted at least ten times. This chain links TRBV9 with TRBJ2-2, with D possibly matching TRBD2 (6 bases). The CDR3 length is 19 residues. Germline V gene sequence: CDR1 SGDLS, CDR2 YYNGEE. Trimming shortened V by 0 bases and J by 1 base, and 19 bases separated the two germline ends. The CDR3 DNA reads TGTGCCAGCAGCGTAGGAATCGGGAGAGTGGTGGAGAACACCGGGGAGCTGTTTTTT. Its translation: CASSVGIGRVVENTGELFF.

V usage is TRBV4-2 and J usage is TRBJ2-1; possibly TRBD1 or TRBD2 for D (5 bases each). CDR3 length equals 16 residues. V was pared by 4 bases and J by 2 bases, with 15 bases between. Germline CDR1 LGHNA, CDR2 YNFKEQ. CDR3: CASSRWGSITYNEQFF. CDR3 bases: TGTGCCAGCAGCCGGTGGGGGTCCATTACCTACAATGAGCAGTTCTTC.

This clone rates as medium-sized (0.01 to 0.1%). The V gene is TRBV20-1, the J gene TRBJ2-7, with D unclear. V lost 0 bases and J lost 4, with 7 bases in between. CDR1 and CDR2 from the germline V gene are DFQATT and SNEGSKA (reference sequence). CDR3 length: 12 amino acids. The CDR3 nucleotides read TGCAGTGCTAGAGATGCAGTTTACGAGCAGTACTTC. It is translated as CSARDAVYEQYF.

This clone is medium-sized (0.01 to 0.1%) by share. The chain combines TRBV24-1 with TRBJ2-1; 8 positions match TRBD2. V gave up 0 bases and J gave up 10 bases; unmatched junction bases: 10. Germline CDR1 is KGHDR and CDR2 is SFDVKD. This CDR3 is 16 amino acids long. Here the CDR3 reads CATSDLHSGSNVEQFF. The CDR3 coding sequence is TGTGCCACCAGTGATTTGCACAGCGGGAGTAATGTCGAGCAGTTCTTC.

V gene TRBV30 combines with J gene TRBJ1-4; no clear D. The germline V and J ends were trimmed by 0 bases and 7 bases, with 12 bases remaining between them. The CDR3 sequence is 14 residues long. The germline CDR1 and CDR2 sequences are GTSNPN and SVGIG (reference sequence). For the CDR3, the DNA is TGTGCCTGGAGTGTGGGCGGCGGGAGTGAAAAACTGTTTTTT. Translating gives CAWSVGGGSEKLFF.

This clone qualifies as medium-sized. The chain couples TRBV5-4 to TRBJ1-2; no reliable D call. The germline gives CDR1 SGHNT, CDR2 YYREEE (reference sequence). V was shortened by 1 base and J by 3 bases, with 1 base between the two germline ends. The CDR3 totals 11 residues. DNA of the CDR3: TGTGCCAGCAGCTTGTACTATGGCTACACCTTC. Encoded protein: CASSLYYGYTF.

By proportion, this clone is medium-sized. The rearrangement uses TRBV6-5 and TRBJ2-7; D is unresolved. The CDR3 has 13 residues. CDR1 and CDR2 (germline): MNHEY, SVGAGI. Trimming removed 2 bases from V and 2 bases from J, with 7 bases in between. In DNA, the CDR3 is TGTGCCAGCAGTTACAGGTTTACCTACGAGCAGTACTTC. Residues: CASSYRFTYEQYF.

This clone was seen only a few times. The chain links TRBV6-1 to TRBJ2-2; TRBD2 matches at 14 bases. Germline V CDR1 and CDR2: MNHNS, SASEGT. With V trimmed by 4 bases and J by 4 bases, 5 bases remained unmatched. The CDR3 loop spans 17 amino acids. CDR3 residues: CASSATSGRAGTGELFF. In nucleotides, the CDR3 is TGTGCCAGCAGTGCGACTAGCGGGAGGGCTGGCACCGGGGAGCTGTTTTTT.

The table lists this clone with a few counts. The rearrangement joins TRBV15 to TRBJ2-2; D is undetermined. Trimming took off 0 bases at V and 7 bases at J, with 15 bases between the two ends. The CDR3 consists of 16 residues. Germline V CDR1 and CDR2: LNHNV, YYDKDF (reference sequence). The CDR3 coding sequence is TGTGCCACCAGCAGAGATATCCGACTTTGGGGCGGGGAGCTGTTTTTT. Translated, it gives CATSRDIRLWGGELFF.

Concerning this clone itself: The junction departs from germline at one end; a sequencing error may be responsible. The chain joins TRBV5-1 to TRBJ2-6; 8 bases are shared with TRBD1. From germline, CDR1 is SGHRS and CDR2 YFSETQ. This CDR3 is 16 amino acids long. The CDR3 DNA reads TGCGCCAGCAGCGGGGGACAGGATGCTGGGTCCAACGTCCTGACTTTC. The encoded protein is CASSGGQDAGSNVLTF.

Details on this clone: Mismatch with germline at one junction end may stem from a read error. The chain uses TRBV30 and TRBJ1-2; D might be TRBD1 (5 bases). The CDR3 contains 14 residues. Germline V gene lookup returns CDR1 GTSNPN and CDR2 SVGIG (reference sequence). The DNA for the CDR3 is TGTGCCTGGAGGGATATGGGGACTAAATATGGATACACCTTC. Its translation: CAWRDMGTKYGYTF.

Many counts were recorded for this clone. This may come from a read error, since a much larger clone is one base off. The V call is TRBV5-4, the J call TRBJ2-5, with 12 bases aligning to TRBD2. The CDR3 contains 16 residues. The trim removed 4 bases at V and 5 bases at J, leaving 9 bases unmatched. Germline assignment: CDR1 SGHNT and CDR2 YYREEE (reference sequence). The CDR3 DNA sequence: TGTGCCAGCAGCAAGTTACTAGCGGGAGGAACTGAGACCCAGTACTTC. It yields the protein CASSKLLAGGTETQYF.

The CDR3 region is CASSEAVSGKSYEQYF. In nucleotides, the CDR3 is TGTGCCAGCAGTGAAGCGGTTAGCGGAAAGTCCTACGAGCAGTACTTC. This chain connects TRBV2 to TRBJ2-7; tentatively, D is TRBD2 (6 bases). This CDR3 spans 16 amino acids. Germline-derived CDR1 and CDR2 are SNHLY and FYNNEI. With 0 bases removed from V and 1 base from J, the gap between germline ends came to 13 bases.

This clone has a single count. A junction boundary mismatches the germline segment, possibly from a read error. The CDR3 loop is CAGSVGRSGGANEQFF. The DNA for the CDR3 is TGTGCCGGCAGCGTAGGCCGGAGTGGGGGGGCCAATGAGCAGTTCTTC. The V and J genes are TRBV9 and TRBJ2-1; TRBD2 is a possible D gene (7 bases). The germline V gene encodes CDR1 SGDLS and CDR2 YYNGEE. This CDR3 spans 16 amino acids.